This is a list of T cell receptor beta chains from one sample in a study of control samples from healthy donors and cancer patients. TCRdb keeps only in-frame clones here, not all; method: immunoSEQ multiplex PCR. The sample carries about 120,000 clones, about 95% recorded once. Sequencing input: blood. These receptors were taken from a young man in good health. CDR3s include the opening cysteine and the closing phenylalanine or tryptophan. The D gene is left open where the match is weak. Size values are once, few and many counts, or a class for expanded clones, and some rows have none.

clone size,J gene,V gene,D gene,CDR3 protein,CDR3 DNA
.,TRBJ2-3,TRBV7-3,TRBD1,CASSLGQTSTDTQYF,TGTGCCAGCAGCCTGGGACAGACTAGCACAGATACGCAGTATTTT
.,TRBJ1-2,TRBV5-3,.,CARSLGPDKLGYTF,TGTGCCAGAAGCTTGGGGCCGGACAAACTAGGCTACACCTTC
.,TRBJ2-7,TRBV18,TRBD1,CASSRDSFPYEQYF,TGTGCCAGCTCTAGGGACAGTTTCCCCTACGAGCAGTACTTC
.,TRBJ2-1,TRBV6-5,.,CASGSGTSYNEQFF,TGTGCCAGCGGGTCCGGGACTTCCTACAATGAGCAGTTCTTC
.,TRBJ1-5,TRBV30,TRBD1,CAWSLDRGSQPQHF,TGTGCCTGGAGTCTTGACAGGGGAAGTCAGCCCCAGCATTTT
.,TRBJ2-3,TRBV11-2,.,CASSVTGDTQYF,TGTGCCAGCAGCGTAACAGGGGATACGCAGTATTTT
.,TRBJ1-4,TRBV4-1,TRBD1,CASSHFQGVATNEKLFF,TGCGCCAGCAGCCATTTCCAGGGGGTCGCAACTAATGAAAAACTGTTTTTT
.,TRBJ2-3,TRBV11-3,.,CASSLAGSSTDTQYF,TGTGCCAGCAGCTTAGCGGGATCTAGCACAGATACGCAGTATTTT
.,TRBJ2-1,TRBV11-2,TRBD1,CASSWWQGADNEQFF,TGTGCCAGCAGCTGGTGGCAGGGGGCGGACAATGAGCAGTTCTTC
.,TRBJ2-3,TRBV7-2,.,CASSPTDTQYF,TGTGCCAGCAGCCCCACAGATACGCAGTATTTT
.,TRBJ2-7,TRBV30,.,CAWSKPGTDYEQYF,TGTGCCTGGAGTAAGCCCGGGACGGACTACGAGCAGTACTTC
.,TRBJ2-3,TRBV18,.,CASSFNTDTQYF,TGTGCCAGCTCATTCAACACAGATACGCAGTATTTT
once,TRBJ2-7,TRBV4-3,TRBD1,CASSQSRTGASYEQYF,TGCGCCAGCAGCCAATCCCGGACAGGGGCCTCCTACGAGCAGTACTTC
.,TRBJ2-3,TRBV6-5,.,CASSYSHGGMTDTQYF,TGTGCCAGCAGTTACTCCCACGGGGGCATGACAGATACGCAGTATTTT
.,TRBJ1-4,TRBV30,.,CAWSVGWAGANEKLFF,TGTGCCTGGAGTGTAGGTTGGGCCGGGGCTAATGAAAAACTGTTTTTT
.,TRBJ2-2,TRBV19,TRBD2,CASSAAGGGTGELFF,TGTGCCAGTAGTGCTGCGGGGGGCGGTACCGGGGAGCTGTTTTTT
.,TRBJ2-3,TRBV29-1,.,CSVGPEADTQYF,TGCAGCGTTGGGCCAGAAGCAGATACGCAGTATTTT
.,TRBJ1-5,TRBV6-5,.,CASSRTDSNQPQHF,TGTGCCAGCAGTCGGACAGATAGCAATCAGCCCCAGCATTTT
.,TRBJ2-1,TRBV6-2/TRBV6-3,TRBD2,CASSYSGTRKRYNEQFF,TGTGCCAGCAGTTACTCCGGGACTAGAAAGAGGTACAATGAGCAGTTCTTC
.,TRBJ1-4,TRBV18,TRBD1,CASSPPGDRGVKLFF,TGTGCCAGCTCACCACCGGGGGACAGGGGGGTAAAACTGTTTTTT
.,TRBJ1-5,TRBV7-2,.,CASSFRPDGRSGNQHF,TGTGCCAGCAGCTTCCGCCCGGATGGACGGTCTGGGAACCAGCATTTT
.,TRBJ1-4,TRBV6-6,TRBD1,CASSNPGGAGEKLFF,TGTGCCAGCAGTAACCCAGGGGGCGCGGGTGAAAAACTGTTTTTT
.,TRBJ2-7,TRBV10-3,TRBD1,CAISGTGDSYEQYF,TGTGCCATCAGTGGGACAGGGGATTCCTACGAGCAGTACTTC
.,TRBJ2-4,TRBV16,TRBD1,CASSRETGGVAKNIQYF,TGTGCCAGCAGCCGAGAGACAGGGGGGGTAGCGAAAAACATTCAGTACTTC
.,TRBJ2-7,TRBV27,TRBD1,CASSFEGAGYEQYF,TGTGCCAGCAGTTTTGAGGGGGCGGGCTACGAGCAGTACTTC
.,TRBJ2-1,TRBV27,TRBD2,CASTPGLARNEQFF,TGTGCCAGCACCCCGGGACTAGCGCGCAATGAGCAGTTCTTC
.,TRBJ2-7,TRBV7-2,.,CASSLAETYEQYF,TGTGCCAGCAGCTTAGCGGAGACCTACGAGCAGTACTTC
.,TRBJ2-7,TRBV11-2,.,CASSGTAAYEQYF,TGTGCCAGCAGCGGGACCGCCGCCTACGAGCAGTACTTC
once,TRBJ1-2,TRBV14,.,CASSQVYRHGYTF,TGTGCCAGCAGCCAAGTGTACCGTCATGGCTACACCTTC
once,TRBJ1-2,TRBV7-9,.,CASSFYDQYTF,TGTGCCAGCAGCTTTTACGACCAGTACACCTTC
once,TRBJ2-6,TRBV19,TRBD1,CASYTGAALGANVLTF,TGTGCCAGTTATACAGGGGCGGCGTTGGGGGCCAACGTCCTGACTTTC
.,TRBJ2-1,TRBV12-5,.,CASGYNEQFF,TGTGCTAGTGGCTACAATGAGCAGTTCTTC
.,TRBJ1-2,TRBV7-2,TRBD1,CASSPFGQGDYGYTF,TGTGCCAGCAGCCCTTTCGGACAGGGCGACTATGGCTACACCTTC
.,TRBJ2-3,TRBV5-1,TRBD2,CATAPGGTSTDTQYF,TGCGCCACCGCCCCCGGGGGGACGAGCACAGATACGCAGTATTTT
few,TRBJ2-2,TRBV19,TRBD2,CASRTPFVSSGGKNTGELFF,TGTGCCAGTAGAACCCCCTTCGTGTCTAGCGGGGGGAAAAACACCGGGGAGCTGTTTTTT
.,TRBJ1-6,TRBV7-9,.,CASSLAAGRNSSPLHF,TGTGCCAGCAGCTTAGCGGCAGGGCGAAACTCTTCACCCCTCCACTTT
.,TRBJ1-3,TRBV5-1,.,CASSSMSSGNTIYF,TGCGCCAGCAGTAGTATGAGCTCTGGAAACACCATATATTTT
.,TRBJ1-1,TRBV6-5,TRBD1,CASSSWTGSDTEAFF,TGTGCCAGCAGTTCCTGGACAGGGTCGGACACTGAAGCTTTCTTT
.,TRBJ1-1,TRBV27,TRBD1,CASSRRTGEGANTEAFF,TGTGCCAGCAGTAGGAGGACAGGGGAGGGGGCGAACACTGAAGCTTTCTTT
.,TRBJ2-1,TRBV5-1,.,CASSSEVSGKQFF,TGCGCCAGCAGCTCCGAGGTCTCGGGTAAGCAGTTCTTC
few,TRBJ1-1,TRBV4-1,.,CASSQEGAQAAEAFF,TGCGCCAGCAGCCAAGAAGGGGCGCAGGCGGCTGAAGCTTTCTTT
.,TRBJ1-2,TRBV2,TRBD1,CASRGQGRGLRYGYTF,TGTGCCAGCAGAGGACAGGGTAGGGGGCTACGCTATGGCTACACCTTC
.,TRBJ2-7,TRBV6-2/TRBV6-3,TRBD1,CASSYSGQGKSSYEQYF,TGTGCCAGCAGTTACTCGGGACAGGGAAAAAGCTCCTACGAGCAGTACTTC
.,TRBJ2-1,TRBV6-2/TRBV6-3,TRBD2,CASSYLASGGNEQFF,TGTGCCAGCAGTTACTTAGCTAGCGGGGGGAATGAGCAGTTCTTC
.,TRBJ2-7,TRBV29-1,.,CSVGTVTYEQYF,TGCAGCGTCGGGACGGTGACCTACGAGCAGTACTTC
.,TRBJ1-2,TRBV6-1,TRBD1,CASSDSAAGGFGYTF,TGTGCCAGCAGTGATTCAGCGGCAGGGGGTTTTGGCTACACCTTC
.,TRBJ2-1,TRBV27,.,CASSLQGFNEQFF,TGTGCCAGCAGTTTACAGGGTTTCAATGAGCAGTTCTTC
once,TRBJ1-1,TRBV12-3/TRBV12-4,.,CASSLLLNAFF,TGTGCCAGCTCCCTCCTTTTGAATGCTTTCTTT
.,TRBJ1-1,TRBV18,.,CASSPQGSGTEAFF,TGTGCCAGCTCACCACAGGGGTCGGGGACTGAAGCTTTCTTT
.,TRBJ2-6,TRBV7-9,.,CASSSPGLFGANVLTF,TGTGCCAGCAGCTCCCCTGGACTGTTTGGGGCCAACGTCCTGACTTTC
.,TRBJ2-2,TRBV6-2/TRBV6-3,.,CASSPRKTGELFF,TGTGCCAGCAGTCCGAGGAAGACCGGGGAGCTGTTTTTT
.,TRBJ1-3,TRBV5-1,.,CASSLEAGVSGNTIYF,TGCGCCAGCAGCTTGGAGGCAGGGGTTAGTGGAAACACCATATATTTT
.,TRBJ1-1,TRBV5-1,.,CASSRTGQWNTEAFF,TGCGCCAGCAGCCGGACCGGACAGTGGAACACTGAAGCTTTCTTT
.,TRBJ1-1,TRBV3-1/TRBV3-2,.,CASSPIGNTEAFF,TGTGCCAGCAGCCCGATCGGCAACACTGAAGCTTTCTTT